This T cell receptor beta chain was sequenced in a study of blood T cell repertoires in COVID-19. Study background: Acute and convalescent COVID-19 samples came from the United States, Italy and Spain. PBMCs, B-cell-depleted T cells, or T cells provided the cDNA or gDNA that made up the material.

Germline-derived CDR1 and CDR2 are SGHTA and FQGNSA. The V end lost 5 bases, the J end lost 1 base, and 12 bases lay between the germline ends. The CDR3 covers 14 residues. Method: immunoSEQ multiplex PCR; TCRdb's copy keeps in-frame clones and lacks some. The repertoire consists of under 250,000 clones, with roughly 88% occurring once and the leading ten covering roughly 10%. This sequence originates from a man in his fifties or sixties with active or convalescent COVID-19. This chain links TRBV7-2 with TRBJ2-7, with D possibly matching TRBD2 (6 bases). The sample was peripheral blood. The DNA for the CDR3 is TGTGCCAGCAGCCCAGTGGGGGGATCCTACGAGCAGTACTTC. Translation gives CASSPVGGSYEQYF.